The rows below give T cell receptor beta chains drawn from one sample of a study of radiotherapy plus CTLA-4 blockade in lung cancer. Sequencing used immunoSEQ multiplex PCR; TCRdb keeps in-frame clones, though not all of them. The sample has over 70,000 clones; around 87% are singletons. The sequencing here drew on peripheral blood, taken from a patient treated with radiotherapy plus ipilimumab. The receptors were gathered from a human donor with non-small cell lung cancer who had a partial response to radiotherapy plus ipilimumab. CDR3s include the opening cysteine and the closing phenylalanine or tryptophan. The order of the fields is J gene, D gene, V gene, clone size, CDR3 protein, CDR3 DNA. The D gene is left open where the match is weak. Rows may omit the clone size; those that give it use once, few, many or a size class.

j_gene: TRBJ2-2
d_gene: TRBD1
v_gene: TRBV10-3
abundance: few
CDR3aa: CAISEEAGGYAGELFF
CDR3nt: TGTGCCATCAGTGAGGAGGCAGGGGGCTACGCCGGGGAGCTGTTTTTT

j_gene: TRBJ2-3
d_gene: TRBD2
v_gene: TRBV10-3
abundance: .
CDR3aa: CAIKGTSGRTDTQYF
CDR3nt: TGTGCCATCAAAGGGACTAGCGGACGCACAGATACGCAGTATTTT

j_gene: TRBJ1-5
d_gene: TRBD1
v_gene: TRBV5-1
abundance: .
CDR3aa: CASSSTGGRDQPQHF
CDR3nt: TGCGCCAGCAGCTCCACAGGGGGAAGAGATCAGCCCCAGCATTTT

j_gene: TRBJ1-1
d_gene: .
v_gene: TRBV2
abundance: .
CDR3aa: CASTGSRLNTEAFF
CDR3nt: TGTGCCAGCACAGGAAGCCGGTTGAACACTGAAGCTTTCTTT

j_gene: TRBJ1-6
d_gene: .
v_gene: TRBV19
abundance: .
CDR3aa: CASRDWVNNSPLHF
CDR3nt: TGTGCCAGTAGGGACTGGGTCAATAATTCACCCCTCCACTTT

j_gene: TRBJ1-5
d_gene: .
v_gene: TRBV2
abundance: once
CDR3aa: CASSDPGPQHF
CDR3nt: TGTGCCAGCAGTGACCCCGGGCCCCAGCATTTT

j_gene: TRBJ2-1
d_gene: .
v_gene: TRBV28
abundance: .
CDR3aa: CASRTSDSYNEQFF
CDR3nt: TGTGCCAGCAGAACATCCGACTCCTACAATGAGCAGTTCTTC

j_gene: TRBJ1-1
d_gene: .
v_gene: TRBV7-2
abundance: once
CDR3aa: CASSLVREYTEAFF
CDR3nt: TGTGCCAGCAGCTTGGTTCGGGAGTACACTGAAGCTTTCTTT

j_gene: TRBJ2-1
d_gene: TRBD2
v_gene: TRBV5-4
abundance: .
CDR3aa: CASSRGLWLAGEGNEQFF
CDR3nt: TGTGCCAGCAGCAGGGGCCTATGGCTAGCGGGAGAGGGCAATGAGCAGTTCTTC

j_gene: TRBJ2-3
d_gene: TRBD2
v_gene: TRBV14
abundance: .
CDR3aa: CASSLWTSGRSTDTQYF
CDR3nt: TGTGCCAGCAGCCTTTGGACTAGCGGGAGGAGCACAGATACGCAGTATTTT

j_gene: TRBJ2-7
d_gene: .
v_gene: TRBV5-4
abundance: once
CDR3aa: CASRQGRNTYEQYF
CDR3nt: TGTGCCAGCAGACAGGGACGGAACACCTACGAGCAGTACTTC

j_gene: TRBJ1-1
d_gene: .
v_gene: TRBV7-8
abundance: .
CDR3aa: CASSLGGRNTEAFF
CDR3nt: TGTGCCAGCAGCTTAGGAGGGAGGAACACTGAAGCTTTCTTT

j_gene: TRBJ2-1
d_gene: .
v_gene: TRBV5-6
abundance: .
CDR3aa: CASSLALSGGAGEQFF
CDR3nt: TGTGCCAGCAGCTTGGCCCTCAGTGGCGGGGCGGGAGAGCAGTTCTTC